This T cell receptor (beta chain) came from a study of cytomegalovirus exposure and HLA in healthy donors. Notes on the study in general: Several of the most significant clusters appeared, in a later analysis, to be linked to common viral pathogens.

PCR used 60 Vbeta primers and 13 Jbeta primers. The method was immunoSEQ multiplex PCR; TCRdb's version includes in-frame clones alone and lacks a portion of them. The data show approximately 100,000 clones, with approximately 89% seen just once and around 3.9% held by the top ten. In regard to this clone: As yet, its antigen is unknown.

The receptor was derived from a man aged 25-45 years in good health and CMV-seronegative. Source material: PBMCs.

The CDR3 is CASSDSRGSTDTQYF. CDR3 DNA sequence: TGTGCCAGCAGTGACTCACGGGGGAGCACAGATACGCAGTATTTT. The chain is built from TRBV6-4 and TRBJ2-3, with D maybe TRBD2 (6 bases). V was trimmed by 0 bases and J by 0 bases, leaving 7 bases between them. This CDR3 has 15 residues. Germline loops: CDR1 MRHNA, CDR2 SNTAGT.